This T cell receptor (beta chain) was obtained from a study of T cell responses to AZD1222 COVID-19 vaccine. Notes on this clone: Its matching antigen is unknown.

Libraries were prepared by immunoSEQ multiplex PCR; TCRdb keeps only in-frame clonotypes and omits some of them. The data contain 150,000 to 200,000 clones, 90% to 95% of them seen just once; the ten biggest clones take up 3.6%. Study findings and constraints: Dominant at 160-218 and 743-854, vaccine-associated CD4 TCRs also spanned spike. Close to half of spike-specific TCRs reportedly recognize unmutated variant regions.

From germline, CDR1 is DFQATT and CDR2 SNEGSKA (reference sequence). V was pared by 3 bases and J by 7 bases, with 12 bases between. This CDR3 region has 13 residues. The rearrangement uses TRBV20-1 and TRBJ1-4, with D hard to call. This specimen was peripheral blood, taken 28 days after the second dose of the MenACWY control vaccine. The receptor was isolated from an adult who received the MenACWY meningococcal vaccine as a control. CDR3 in DNA: TGCAGTGCTAGTCGCTCTTTTACTGAAAAACTGTTTTTT. Its protein is CSASRSFTEKLFF.